One sample yielded the 29 T cell receptor beta chains listed below, sequenced in a study of blood T cell repertoires in COVID-19. Assay used: immunoSEQ multiplex PCR; TCRdb lists only in-frame clones, some missing. The table lists about 250,000 clones, 83% of them singletons. The source material was PBMCs or T cells enriched from blood (not recorded which). The receptor set was obtained from a woman aged 40 to 55 who had been exposed to COVID-19.

V is TRBV6-2 or TRBV6-3 and J is TRBJ2-3, with TRBD2 identical over 7 bases. From germline, CDR1 is MNHEY and CDR2 SVGEGT. This CDR3 contains 16 residues. V lost 2 bases to trimming and J lost 0 bases; unmatched junction nucleotides: 5. The CDR3 region is CASSYPGGPSTDTQYF. The CDR3 nucleotides read TGTGCCAGCAGTTACCCGGGGGGACCTAGCACAGATACGCAGTATTTT.

V is TRBV5-1 and J is TRBJ2-7; 8 nucleotides line up with TRBD1. The CDR3 loop spans 12 amino acids. CDR1 and CDR2 from the germline V gene are SGHRS and YFSETQ. V trimming: 4 bases; J trimming: 5 bases; junction bases outside the gene matches: 2. CDR3 sequence (DNA): TGCGCCAGCAGCCCGGACAGGGACGAGCAGTACTTC. Translated, it gives CASSPDRDEQYF.

J is TRBJ1-1 and V is TRBV18, with D possibly being TRBD1 (6 bases). Germline values: CDR1 KGHSH, CDR2 LQKENI. Trimming took 2 bases from V and 0 from J, leaving 19 bases between them. This CDR3 region has 18 residues. Written as DNA, the CDR3 is TGTGCCAGCTCACCATTAGGCGGGCCACAGGGTATGAACACTGAAGCTTTCTTT. Protein sequence: CASSPLGGPQGMNTEAFF. The full variable domain, in which reference TRBV18 and TRBJ1-1 provide the parts outside the CDR3, is NAGVMQNPRHLVRRRGQEARLRCSPMKGHSHVYWYRQLPEEGLKFMVYLQKENIIDESGMPKERFSAEFPKEGPSILRIQQVVRGDSAAYFCASSPLGGPQGMNTEAFFGQGTRLTVV.

This clone was counted between two and nine times. V usage is TRBV7-9 and J usage is TRBJ1-2; TRBD1 aligns across 7 bases. Looked up from germline, CDR1 is SEHNR and CDR2 is FQNEAQ (reference sequence). This CDR3 comprises 15 residues. The V and J ends lost 1 base and 2 bases, in that order; junction bases with no gene match: 4. The CDR3 protein is CASSLVTGSNYGYTF. The CDR3, as DNA: TGTGCCAGCAGCTTAGTGACAGGGTCGAACTATGGCTACACCTTC.

This chain links TRBV7-2 with TRBJ2-1, with TRBD1 matching 8 bases. The CDR3 has 14 amino acids. CDR1 and CDR2 from the germline V gene are SGHTA and FQGNSA. V dropped 2 bases and J dropped 6; count of bases not matched to a gene: 3. The CDR3 sequence is CASSLLGTGNEQFF. The CDR3 DNA follows: TGTGCCAGCAGCTTACTTGGGACAGGCAATGAGCAGTTCTTC.

The rearrangement uses TRBV7-2 and TRBJ1-5; D is possibly TRBD1 (6 bases). Germline assignment: CDR1 SGHTA and CDR2 FQGNSA. V shed 4 bases and J shed 7 bases, with 14 bases lying between them. This CDR3 spans 14 amino acids. CDR3 sequence: CASSSQGYQQPQHF. For the CDR3, the DNA is TGTGCCAGCAGCTCCCAGGGGTACCAACAGCCCCAGCATTTT.

The gene calls are TRBV7-2 and TRBJ1-2; D is uncertain. The CDR3 contains 14 residues. Germline V gives CDR1 SGHTA, CDR2 FQGNSA. Trimming removed 5 bases at V and 2 bases at J, with 12 bases between. DNA for the CDR3: TGTGCCAGCAGCCGGTACGCGTTAAACTATGGCTACACCTTC. This sequence encodes CASSRYALNYGYTF. The complete variable domain, with remaining parts taken from reference TRBV7-2 and TRBJ1-2, reads GAGVSQSPSNKVTEKGKDVELRCDPISGHTALYWYRQSLGQGLEFLIYFQGNSAPDKSGLPSDRFSAERTGGSVSTLTIQRTQQEDSAVYLCASSRYALNYGYTFGSGTRLTVV.

V and J are TRBV7-2 and TRBJ1-3; TRBD1 is a possible D gene (5 bases). Per germline, CDR1 SGHTA and CDR2 FQGNSA. The CDR3 totals 16 residues. V was clipped by 2 bases and J by 2 bases, with 13 bases between them. The CDR3 DNA is TGTGCCAGCAGCTTAAGGACAACTGAAGCTGGAAACACCATATATTTT. Its protein is CASSLRTTEAGNTIYF. The full variable domain, rest sourced from reference TRBV7-2 and TRBJ1-3, is GAGVSQSPSNKVTEKGKDVELRCDPISGHTALYWYRQSLGQGLEFLIYFQGNSAPDKSGLPSDRFSAERTGGSVSTLTIQRTQQEDSAVYLCASSLRTTEAGNTIYFGEGSWLTVV.

The V gene is TRBV4-2, the J gene TRBJ2-3, with TRBD2 matching over 9 bases. V shed 0 bases and J 2 bases; nucleotides not matched to a gene: 3. CDR3 length: 16 residues. Germline V gives CDR1 LGHNA, CDR2 YNFKEQ. CDR3 residues: CASSQDSSGVTDTQYF. The CDR3 nucleotides read TGTGCCAGCAGCCAAGACTCTAGCGGGGTCACAGATACGCAGTATTTT.

The genes are TRBV15 and TRBJ2-1; the match to TRBD2 covers 8 bases. J was trimmed by 6 bases and V by 6 bases; bases with no gene match: 10. The CDR3 contains 15 residues. CDR1 and CDR2 (germline): LNHNV, YYDKDF (reference sequence). The CDR3 region is CATRKPGLGGNEQFF. The CDR3 region has the DNA TGTGCCACCAGGAAACCGGGACTAGGCGGCAATGAGCAGTTCTTC.

The gene calls are TRBV7-9 and TRBJ2-3; 9 positions agree with TRBD2. The ends lost 4 bases at V and 3 bases at J; junction bases unmatched: 2. The CDR3 consists of 14 residues. CDR1 and CDR2 from the germline V gene are SEHNR and FQNEAQ (reference sequence). The CDR3 reads CASSSSGATDTQYF. CDR3 sequence (DNA): TGTGCCAGCAGCTCTAGCGGGGCGACAGATACGCAGTATTTT.

The sample holds a few counts of this clone. The gene calls are TRBV14 and TRBJ1-1; tentatively, D is TRBD1 (6 bases). The length of the CDR3 is 13 residues. Deletions cut 3 bases from V and 4 bases from J, with 9 bases between. Germline CDR1 is SGHDN and CDR2 is FVKESK. The CDR3 DNA is TGTGCCAGCAGCCAGGGGGCTAGCACTGAAGCTTTCTTT. Translating gives CASSQGASTEAFF.

V gene TRBV6-5 combines with J gene TRBJ2-1; 7 bases line up with TRBD1. The germline V gene has CDR1 MNHEY and CDR2 SVGAGI. The CDR3 length is 13 residues. The V gene end was trimmed by 8 bases and the J gene end by 0 bases; junction bases not matched to a gene: 1. The CDR3 loop is CASGQVSYNEQFF. DNA for the CDR3: TGTGCCAGCGGACAGGTCTCCTACAATGAGCAGTTCTTC.

This clone has only a few counts. V usage is TRBV6-5 and J usage is TRBJ2-2; D is undetermined. Germline CDR1 MNHEY, CDR2 SVGAGI. CDR3 length: 15 residues. V gave up 10 bases and J gave up 0 bases, with 15 bases separating them. The CDR3 region is CATQYVTANTGELFF. The CDR3 bases are TGTGCCACCCAGTATGTGACTGCGAACACCGGGGAGCTGTTTTTT.

The V call is TRBV6-1, the J call TRBJ1-1; possible D gene TRBD1, 6 bases. The V end lost 3 bases, the J end lost 4 bases, and 15 bases lay between the germline ends. This CDR3 region has 15 residues. Germline V lookup: CDR1 MNHNS, CDR2 SASEGT. CDR3 nucleotides: TGTGCCAGCAGTGAGAAGGGAAGAGGGGGCACTGAAGCTTTCTTT. This encodes CASSEKGRGGTEAFF.

The rearrangement links TRBV15 to TRBJ1-1; D is unresolved. Trimming pared 0 bases from V and 1 base from J, leaving 15 bases between. The CDR3 runs to 17 residues. Germline CDR1 is LNHNV and CDR2 is YYDKDF (reference sequence). The CDR3 coding sequence is TGTGCCACCAGCAGAGATCTGAGCGCCTCGGGGAACACTGAAGCTTTCTTT. This encodes CATSRDLSASGNTEAFF.

This rearrangement joins TRBV3-1 (or the pseudogene TRBV3-2) to TRBJ2-2, with D tentatively TRBD1 (5 bases). The CDR3 spans 17 residues. CDR1 and CDR2 from the germline V gene are LGHDT and YNNKEL (reference sequence). The V gene lost 1 base and the J gene lost 2 bases, with 14 bases spanning the gap. CDR3 region: CASSQVAAGSNTGELFF. The CDR3, as DNA: TGTGCCAGCAGCCAAGTTGCGGCAGGGTCAAACACCGGGGAGCTGTTTTTT.

This clone was recorded once. This chain uses TRBV5-8 with TRBJ1-5; tentative D call: TRBD1 (5 bases). Between the trimmed V and J ends, which lost 2 bases and 2 bases, there was a span of 14 bases. Per germline, CDR1 SGHTS and CDR2 YDEGEE. This CDR3 is 16 amino acids long. CDR3 amino acids: CASSLTGGAGNQPQHF. CDR3 nucleotide sequence: TGTGCCAGCAGCTTAACAGGAGGGGCAGGCAATCAGCCCCAGCATTTT.

The chain couples TRBV18 to TRBJ1-4, with 8 bases aligning to TRBD1. Germline CDR1 is KGHSH and CDR2 is LQKENI. This CDR3 is built from 14 residues. V was pared by 4 bases and J by 8 bases, with 6 bases of the junction left unmatched. The CDR3 region is CASSRTGWEEKLFF. In DNA, the CDR3 is TGTGCCAGCTCACGGACAGGGTGGGAGGAAAAACTGTTTTTT.

The rearrangement uses TRBV6-1 and TRBJ1-5; tentative D call: TRBD1 (6 bases). In germline, CDR1 is MNHNS, CDR2 SASEGT. Between the trimmed V and J ends, which lost 3 bases and 4 bases, there was a span of 13 bases. The CDR3 length is 15 residues. The CDR3 DNA follows: TGTGCCAGCAGTGACAGGGGAGTGGGTAATCAGCCCCAGCATTTT. Protein: CASSDRGVGNQPQHF.

The chain couples TRBV11-2 to TRBJ2-7; a possible D gene is TRBD2 (5 bases). The CDR3 runs to 13 residues. Germline CDR1 is SGHAT and CDR2 is FQNNGV. The V and J ends lost 3 bases and 12 bases respectively, with 18 bases between them. The CDR3 DNA reads TGTGCCAGCAGCTTGTCCCCCGCGGAGGTCCGGTACTTC. Translating gives CASSLSPAEVRYF.

The chain has TRBV28 and TRBJ1-2; D possibly corresponds to TRBD1 (5 bases). This CDR3 is 13 amino acids long. Trimming stripped 5 bases from V and 0 bases from J, with 7 bases between. Germline CDR1 is MDHEN and CDR2 is SYDVKM. DNA for the CDR3: TGTGCCAGCAGTGCGACAGCTAACTATGGCTACACCTTC. This codes for CASSATANYGYTF.

The chain recombines TRBV4-1 with TRBJ1-1; D is possibly TRBD1 (5 bases). Between the trimmed V and J ends, which lost 2 bases and 6 bases, there was a span of 13 bases. Germline V gives CDR1 MGHRA, CDR2 YSYEKL. This CDR3 region has 14 residues. CDR3 nucleotides: TGCGCCAGCAGCCAAAATGGGGGGGGTCCTGAAGCTTTCTTT. Its translation: CASSQNGGGPEAFF.

Worth noting for this clone: In the same sample, other DNA sequences code for this CDR3. This chain connects TRBV7-9 to TRBJ2-5, with no clear D. Looked up from germline, CDR1 is SEHNR and CDR2 is FQNEAQ (reference sequence). This CDR3 has 14 residues. With 1 base removed from V and 1 base from J, the gap between germline ends came to 7 bases. The chain's CDR3 is CASSLVGRQETQYF. As DNA, the CDR3 is TGTGCCAGCAGCTTAGTTGGGCGCCAAGAGACCCAGTACTTC. The full variable domain, rest sourced from reference TRBV7-9 and TRBJ2-5, is DTGVSQNPRHKITKRGQNVTFRCDPISEHNRLYWYRQTLGQGPEFLTYFQNEAQLEKSRLLSDRFSAERPKGSFSTLEIQRTEQGDSAMYLCASSLVGRQETQYFGPGTRLLVL.

The count of this clone is one. The CDR3 sequence is CASSFPQGGGNTDTQYF. CDR3 bases: TGTGCCAGCAGCTTTCCACAGGGTGGTGGGAACACAGATACGCAGTATTTT. The V and J genes are TRBV7-9 and TRBJ2-3, with D possibly TRBD1 on 6 matching bases. Trimming left V 3 bases short and J 2 bases short, with 18 bases between. From germline, CDR1 is SEHNR and CDR2 FQNEAQ (reference sequence). The CDR3 is 17 amino acids.

This clone was seen just once. The rearrangement joins TRBV14 to TRBJ1-6, with 7 bases identical to TRBD1. The CDR3 is made up of 13 amino acids. V shed 4 bases, J shed 8 bases, and the junction held 2 bases outside the gene matches. Germline CDR1 is SGHDN and CDR2 is FVKESK. CDR3 bases: TGTGCCAGCAGCCTTGGGACAGATTCACCCCTCCACTTT. It codes for CASSLGTDSPLHF.

The chain has TRBV30 and TRBJ2-3; D perhaps matches TRBD1 (6 bases). This CDR3 contains 17 residues. From germline, CDR1 is GTSNPN and CDR2 SVGIG (reference sequence). The V and J ends lost 0 bases and 3 bases respectively, with 19 bases between them. CDR3 amino acids: CAWSVAPLGRGTDTQYF. DNA for the CDR3: TGTGCCTGGAGTGTGGCCCCCTTGGGCAGGGGTACAGATACGCAGTATTTT.

This chain uses TRBV23-1 with TRBJ1-2, with 9 bases that match TRBD1. TRBV23-1 qualifies as an ORF whose function is uncertain. Unmatched junction bases numbered 6, after V lost 5 bases and J lost 8 bases. The CDR3 covers 13 residues. The CDR3 reads CASSYIQGAGYTF. As DNA, the CDR3 is TGCGCCAGCAGTTACATACAGGGGGCAGGCTACACCTTC.

In its sample, this clone was seen a few times. The chain combines TRBV5-1 with TRBJ1-5; 9 bases are a match to TRBD1. Trimming took 3 bases from V and 4 from J; bases not matched to a gene: 5. The CDR3 is 15 residues long. Per germline, CDR1 SGHRS and CDR2 YFSETQ. CDR3 nucleotide sequence: TGCGCCAGCAGCTCAGGGGACAGGGAGAATCAGCCCCAGCATTTT. This gives the protein CASSSGDRENQPQHF.